The 16 T cell receptor beta chains below were found in one sample sequenced in a study of T cell responses to AZD1222 COVID-19 vaccine. Assay: immunoSEQ multiplex PCR; the TCRdb copy retains only in-frame clones and omits some. In the table there are 90,000 to 150,000 clones, more than 75% of which are singletons. The specimen comprised peripheral blood, sampled on day 0 of AZD1222 vaccination. These receptors all stem from an adult in good health.

The chain joins TRBV5-1 to TRBJ2-5, with a tentative D call TRBD1 (6 bases). Germline loops: CDR1 SGHRS, CDR2 YFSETQ. Deletions cut 0 bases from V and 5 bases from J, with 14 bases between. The CDR3 is 15 residues long. CDR3 protein: CASSLEAGVGETQYF. DNA of the CDR3: TGCGCCAGCAGCTTGGAGGCAGGGGTCGGGGAGACCCAGTACTTC.

The chain couples TRBV12-3 or TRBV12-4 to TRBJ1-1; D gene ambiguous. The V end lost 3 bases, the J end lost 5 bases, and 10 bases lay between the germline ends. The CDR3 spans 13 residues. CDR3 sequence reads: CASSLVEVTEAFF. The CDR3 DNA reads as TGTGCCAGCAGTTTGGTAGAGGTGACTGAAGCTTTCTTT.

This rearrangement joins TRBV7-3 to TRBJ2-7, with TRBD2 matching 10 bases. The trim removed 3 bases at V and 3 bases at J, leaving 5 bases unmatched. The CDR3 totals 15 residues. Germline V gene data show CDR1 as SGHTA and CDR2 as FQGTGA. As DNA, the CDR3 is TGTGCCAGCAGCTTTATGAGCGGGGGGGTCTACGAGCAGTACTTC. Amino acid sequence: CASSFMSGGVYEQYF. Full variable domain (rest looked up from reference TRBV7-3 and TRBJ2-7): GAGVSQTPSNKVTEKGKYVELRCDPISGHTALYWYRQSLGQGPEFLIYFQGTGAADDSGLPNDRFFAVRPEGSVSTLKIQRTERGDSAVYLCASSFMSGGVYEQYFGPGTRLTVT.

The chain combines TRBV27 with TRBJ2-7; 11 bases are shared with TRBD2. The J segment lost 2 bases and the V segment lost 3 bases, leaving 3 bases of the junction unmatched. There are 15 residues in the CDR3. Germline CDR1 MNHEY, CDR2 SMNVEV (reference sequence). CDR3: CASSFSLAGAYEQYF. The CDR3 DNA reads TGTGCCAGCAGTTTTTCACTAGCGGGGGCCTACGAGCAGTACTTC.

The V and J genes are TRBV10-3 and TRBJ2-1; D is possibly TRBD2 (7 bases). Trimming removed 2 bases at V and 1 base at J, with 18 bases between. This CDR3 is 18 amino acids long. Germline assignment: CDR1 ENHRY and CDR2 SYGVKD. The CDR3 sequence is CAISESRDKAGSYNEQFF. In DNA form, the CDR3 reads TGTGCCATCAGTGAGAGTAGGGACAAAGCGGGATCCTACAATGAGCAGTTCTTC.

This clone has just a few counts. The V call is TRBV15, the J call TRBJ1-3; a weak D match, TRBD1 (5 bases). Germline V gene lookup returns CDR1 LNHNV and CDR2 YYDKDF (reference sequence). CDR3 size: 13 residues. Trimming cost V 5 bases and J 11 bases, with 16 bases left between them. CDR3 nucleotides: TGTGCCACCAGCTCCCTGGGGGGGGACCCCATATATTTT. This gives the protein CATSSLGGDPIYF.

The chain recombines TRBV18 with TRBJ2-1; 8 bases are a match to TRBD2. Losses at the gene ends were 6 bases for V and 7 bases for J; bases not matched to a gene: 11. The CDR3 spans 15 residues. Germline assignment: CDR1 KGHSH and CDR2 LQKENI. This CDR3 is CASSPKAGTRNEQFF. CDR3 in DNA: TGTGCCAGCTCGCCTAAGGCCGGGACTAGGAATGAGCAGTTCTTC.

The V and J genes are TRBV25-1 and TRBJ1-1; 7 nucleotides align to TRBD1. Germline V gene sequence: CDR1 MGHDK, CDR2 SYGVNS. The ends lost 0 bases at V and 4 bases at J; junction bases unmatched: 8. This CDR3 contains 16 residues. CDR3 nucleotides: TGTGCCAGCAGTGAATATAGTAGGGCAGGGGGCACTGAAGCTTTCTTT. This sequence encodes CASSEYSRAGGTEAFF.

This clone was seen only once. J is TRBJ2-3 and V is TRBV10-1; D is perhaps TRBD1 (5 bases). Germline loops: CDR1 WNHNN, CDR2 SYGVQD (reference sequence). V lost 6 bases and J lost 6, with 10 bases in between. CDR3 length: 12 residues. CDR3: CASSLKGDTQYF. As DNA, the CDR3 is TGCGCCAGCAGCTTGAAGGGGGATACGCAGTATTTT.

The rearrangement joins TRBV2 to TRBJ1-4, with D tentatively TRBD1 (6 bases). CDR3 length: 14 residues. V was pared by 2 bases and J by 8 bases, with 12 bases between. Germline CDR1 is SNHLY and CDR2 is FYNNEI. The DNA for the CDR3 is TGTGCCAGCAGTGAAAGCTTAGGGGGAGAAAAACTGTTTTTT. Amino acids: CASSESLGGEKLFF. Together with reference TRBV2 and TRBJ1-4, the CDR3 gives the full variable domain: EPEVTQTPSHQVTQMGQEVILRCVPISNHLYFYWYRQILGQKVEFLVSFYNNEISEKSEIFDDQFSVERPDGSNFTLKIRSTKLEDSAMYFCASSESLGGEKLFFGSGTQLSVL.

This chain joins TRBV2 and TRBJ2-5, with D uncertain. Trimming took 4 bases from V and 5 from J, leaving 11 bases between them. From germline, CDR1 is SNHLY and CDR2 FYNNEI. The CDR3 runs to 13 residues. The chain's CDR3 is CASSVAAPETQYF. CDR3 bases: TGTGCCAGCAGTGTAGCCGCACCGGAGACCCAGTACTTC.

This chain connects TRBV10-3 to TRBJ1-1; D not resolved. V gave up 3 bases and J gave up 11 bases, with 13 bases separating them. The CDR3 runs 12 residues. Germline values: CDR1 ENHRY, CDR2 SYGVKD. This chain's CDR3 is CAISDGGPWAFF. CDR3 in DNA: TGTGCCATCAGTGATGGTGGGCCATGGGCTTTCTTT.

The chain has TRBV6-5 and TRBJ1-1, with TRBD1 matching 9 bases. This CDR3 spans 14 amino acids. With V trimmed by 6 bases and J by 12 bases, 14 bases remained unmatched. Germline V gene sequence: CDR1 MNHEY, CDR2 SVGAGI. CDR3 DNA: TGTGCCAGCAGACCTGACAGGGGGTTAAGGCGGACTTTCTTT. Protein sequence: CASRPDRGLRRTFF.

The rearrangement links TRBV19 to TRBJ1-1; TRBD1 matches 9 bases. V shed 7 bases and J 4 bases; nucleotides not matched to a gene: 10. The CDR3 contains 15 residues. Germline CDR1 LNHDA, CDR2 SQIVND (reference sequence). CDR3 nucleotides: TGTGCCAGTATGCCGGTAGGACAGGGGAGCACTGAAGCTTTCTTT. It specifies CASMPVGQGSTEAFF.

This chain joins TRBV3-1 (or the pseudogene TRBV3-2) and TRBJ1-1; D possibly corresponds to TRBD1 (5 bases). CDR1 LGHDT and CDR2 YNNKEL come from the germline V gene (reference sequence). The CDR3 covers 15 residues. Trimming cost V 1 base and J 1 base, with 10 bases left between them. The CDR3 here is CASSQVPGTNTEAFF. The CDR3 DNA reads as TGTGCCAGCAGCCAAGTTCCTGGGACGAACACTGAAGCTTTCTTT.

The J gene is TRBJ2-3, the V gene TRBV6-5; 10 nucleotides match TRBD2. Germline CDR1 is MNHEY and CDR2 is SVGAGI. J was trimmed by 6 bases and V by 2 bases; bases with no gene match: 5. CDR3 length: 15 amino acids. CDR3 bases: TGTGCCAGCAGTTACCTAGCGGGGGTCAGGGATACGCAGTATTTT. Translated: CASSYLAGVRDTQYF.